The 19 T cell receptor beta chains in this list originate from one sample, sequenced in a study of blood T cell repertoires in COVID-19. TCRdb's copy holds only in-frame clones and misses some; the assay was immunoSEQ multiplex PCR. The sample includes 90,000 to 150,000 clones, about four fifths seen only once; the top ten take about 4%. The sequenced sample was peripheral blood. These receptor sequences come from an elderly woman with acute or convalescent COVID-19.

This clone was counted once. The chain carries TRBV15 and TRBJ2-1, with 8 bases fitting TRBD2. Looked up from germline, CDR1 is LNHNV and CDR2 is YYDKDF (reference sequence). This CDR3 contains 18 residues. After removal of 0 bases from V and 0 bases from J, the junction contained 7 bases not matched to a gene. The CDR3 sequence: CATSRDSGISSSYNEQFF. CDR3 coding DNA: TGTGCCACCAGCAGAGATAGCGGGATTTCTAGCTCCTACAATGAGCAGTTCTTC.

There are many counts of this clone. J is TRBJ1-3 and V is TRBV5-6, with 7 bases matching TRBD1. V dropped 2 bases and J dropped 0; count of bases not matched to a gene: 5. The CDR3 has 16 residues. Germline V lookup: CDR1 SGHDT, CDR2 YYEEEE. The CDR3 protein is CASSLTGDPSGNTIYF. In DNA form, the CDR3 reads TGTGCCAGCAGCTTAACAGGGGACCCCTCTGGAAACACCATATATTTT. Looking up the rest from reference TRBV5-6 and TRBJ1-3 gives the full variable domain: DAGVTQSPTHLIKTRGQQVTLRCSPKSGHDTVSWYQQALGQGPQFIFQYYEEEERQRGNFPDRFSGHQFPNYSSELNVNALLLGDSALYLCASSLTGDPSGNTIYFGEGSWLTVV.

The gene calls are TRBV19 and TRBJ2-7; tentative D call: TRBD2 (5 bases). The V end lost 4 bases, the J end lost 0 bases, and 10 bases lay between the germline ends. The length of the CDR3 is 14 residues. In germline, CDR1 is LNHDA, CDR2 SQIVND (reference sequence). The CDR3, as DNA: TGTGCCAGTAGTAGACTGGGGAGCTCCTACGAGCAGTACTTC. It is translated as CASSRLGSSYEQYF. Filled out from reference TRBV19 and TRBJ2-7, the complete variable domain reads DGGITQSPKYLFRKEGQNVTLSCEQNLNHDAMYWYRQDPGQGLRLIYYSQIVNDFQKGDIAEGYSVSREKKESFPLTVTSAQKNPTAFYLCASSRLGSSYEQYFGPGTRLTVT.

The J gene is TRBJ1-1, the V gene TRBV7-3, with TRBD1 identical over 9 bases. CDR3 length: 16 residues. Per the germline V gene, CDR1 is SGHTA and CDR2 is FQGTGA. V was pared by 1 base and J by 3 bases, with 6 bases of the junction left unmatched. The CDR3 sequence: CASSLMPRDRDTEAFF. For the CDR3, the DNA is TGTGCCAGCAGCTTAATGCCACGGGACAGGGACACTGAAGCTTTCTTT.

This clone was observed a few times. The CDR3 DNA reads TGTGCCAGCAGCCAAGCCGGGTTCAGAGGGGGCTACACCTTC. It translates to CASSQAGFRGGYTF. This chain connects TRBV3-1 (or the pseudogene TRBV3-2) to TRBJ1-2; D is uncertain. V lost 1 base to trimming and J lost 8 bases, with 14 bases between them. The CDR3 covers 14 residues. CDR1 is LGHDT and CDR2 is YNNKEL in the germline V gene (reference sequence).

This sequence joins TRBV19 and TRBJ1-6, with D possibly matching TRBD1 (5 bases). In germline, CDR1 is LNHDA, CDR2 SQIVND (reference sequence). The ends were cut back, 9 bases at V and 6 bases at J, with 15 bases in the middle. The CDR3 sequence is 14 residues long. The CDR3 sequence is CASRRGPSNSPLHF. The DNA of the CDR3 is TGTGCCAGCAGGCGGGGACCGTCTAATTCACCCCTCCACTTT.

The chain combines TRBV19 with TRBJ2-7; 14 bases fit TRBD2. Germline CDR1 and CDR2: LNHDA and SQIVND (reference sequence). There are 19 residues in the CDR3. V dropped 3 bases and J dropped 2; count of bases not matched to a gene: 12. This chain's CDR3 is CASSIQPGLAGGRTYEQYF. The CDR3 DNA follows: TGTGCCAGTAGTATCCAGCCTGGACTAGCGGGAGGTAGGACCTACGAGCAGTACTTC.

The chain combines TRBV3-1 (or the pseudogene TRBV3-2) with TRBJ2-2; 8 bases are shared with TRBD1. V dropped 6 bases and J dropped 3; count of bases not matched to a gene: 12. Germline V gives CDR1 LGHDT, CDR2 YNNKEL (reference sequence). The CDR3 length is 17 residues. The CDR3 region has the DNA TGTGCCAGCAGACAATTCGGGCGGGGACAGGACACCGGGGAGCTGTTTTTT. Residues: CASRQFGRGQDTGELFF.

The rearrangement links TRBV5-4 to TRBJ1-4, with D possibly TRBD1 on 6 matching bases. V dropped 4 bases and J dropped 4 bases, with 17 bases sitting between them. CDR1 and CDR2 (germline): SGHNT, YYREEE (reference sequence). The CDR3 is 16 amino acids. The DNA for the CDR3 is TGTGCCAGCAGCCCACGTCGAGGGGGTATTAATGAAAAACTGTTTTTT. It translates to CASSPRRGGINEKLFF.

The chain employs TRBV27 and TRBJ2-1, with TRBD2 identical over 7 bases. Losses at the gene ends were 0 bases for V and 6 bases for J; bases not matched to a gene: 8. The CDR3 is 16 amino acids. The germline V gene encodes CDR1 MNHEY and CDR2 SMNVEV (reference sequence). The CDR3 nucleotides are TGTGCCAGCAGTTTATCTTCCGGGATAGCGGGCAATGAGCAGTTCTTC. It codes for CASSLSSGIAGNEQFF.

The rearrangement joins TRBV6-1 to TRBJ2-4, with D unclear. Looked up from germline, CDR1 is MNHNS and CDR2 is SASEGT. The CDR3 is 16 residues long. The V and J ends lost 2 bases and 1 base respectively, with 12 bases between them. CDR3 protein: CASSEYSIDAKNIQYF. As DNA, the CDR3 is TGTGCCAGCAGTGAATACAGTATAGACGCCAAAAACATTCAGTACTTC.

V and J are TRBV19 and TRBJ1-1; D gene ambiguous. The CDR3 is 14 amino acids. Trimming left V 1 base short and J 4 bases short, with 10 bases between. Germline V gene sequence: CDR1 LNHDA, CDR2 SQIVND (reference sequence). The CDR3 reads CASSIVRAGTEAFF. The CDR3 coding sequence is TGTGCCAGTAGTATAGTGAGAGCTGGCACTGAAGCTTTCTTT.

The V call is TRBV9, the J call TRBJ2-3; TRBD2 is a possible D gene (6 bases). There are 16 residues in the CDR3. Germline V gene lookup returns CDR1 SGDLS and CDR2 YYNGEE. Trimming shortened V by 4 bases and J by 4 bases, and 19 bases separated the two germline ends. CDR3 amino acids: CASSTWGTSSADTQYF. The DNA of the CDR3 is TGTGCCAGCAGCACTTGGGGTACTAGCTCCGCAGATACGCAGTATTTT. Using reference TRBV9 and TRBJ2-3 for the parts outside the CDR3, the full variable domain is DSGVTQTPKHLITATGQRVTLRCSPRSGDLSVYWYQQSLDQGLQFLIQYYNGEERAKGNILERFSAQQFPDLHSELNLSSLELGDSALYFCASSTWGTSSADTQYFGPGTRLTVL.

The V call is TRBV10-1, the J call TRBJ1-5; D remains ambiguous. This CDR3 region has 15 residues. Trimming shortened V by 8 bases and J by 2 bases, and 16 bases separated the two germline ends. Germline V gene data show CDR1 as WNHNN and CDR2 as SYGVQD (reference sequence). The CDR3 loop is CASPLCEGCNQPQHF. The CDR3 DNA reads as TGCGCCAGCCCTCTGTGCGAGGGATGCAATCAGCCCCAGCATTTT.

The rearrangement uses TRBV7-9 and TRBJ2-7, with D perhaps matching TRBD1 (5 bases). The length of the CDR3 is 14 residues. Germline lookup yields CDR1 SEHNR and CDR2 FQNEAQ (reference sequence). Between the trimmed V and J ends, which lost 4 bases and 4 bases, there was a span of 14 bases. The CDR3 bases are TGTGCCAGCAGCTGGACAACCCTCAAATACGAGCAGTACTTC. Translation gives CASSWTTLKYEQYF.

The CDR3 DNA is TGTGCCAGTACCGAGGGGGGGTTTAGTCAGCCCCAGCATTTT. It translates to CASTEGGFSQPQHF. The V and J genes are TRBV19 and TRBJ1-5, with a tentative D call TRBD1 (6 bases). The CDR3 spans 14 residues. Trimming removed 7 bases from V and 6 bases from J, with 16 bases in between. In germline, CDR1 is LNHDA, CDR2 SQIVND (reference sequence).

The chain uses TRBV6-4 and TRBJ1-1; perhaps TRBD1 as D (5 bases). CDR1 is MRHNA and CDR2 is SNTAGT in the germline V gene. This CDR3 contains 13 residues. V was clipped by 6 bases and J by 3 bases, with 11 bases between them. This CDR3 reads CASSPQGDTEAFF. CDR3 sequence (DNA): TGTGCCAGCAGCCCCCAGGGTGACACTGAAGCTTTCTTT.

The DNA of the CDR3 is TGTGCCAGCAGCCCGGGGGGTGTGGGCAGCACTGAAGCTTTCTTT. This gives the protein CASSPGGVGSTEAFF. The genes are TRBV7-8 and TRBJ1-1; weak D call: TRBD1 (5 bases). Trimming pared 5 bases from V and 4 bases from J, leaving 17 bases between. Germline CDR1 SGHVS, CDR2 FQNEAQ. CDR3 length: 15 residues.

V gene TRBV7-2 combines with J gene TRBJ1-2; D is uncertain. The germline gives CDR1 SGHTA, CDR2 FQGNSA. The CDR3 contains 12 residues. With 1 base removed from V and 7 bases from J, the gap between germline ends came to 7 bases. CDR3 bases: TGTGCCAGCAGCTTAGGCCAGGTTGGCTACACCTTC. Translating gives CASSLGQVGYTF.